This T cell receptor (beta chain) was captured by sequencing in a study of blood T cell repertoires in COVID-19. In the study overall: Donors in the United States, Italy and Spain gave samples during acute or convalescent COVID-19. The analysed material was cDNA or gDNA that came from T cells, B-cell-depleted T cells, or PBMCs.

Under the authors' procedure: How many nucleated cells were present was estimated from reference gene primer amplification. TCRdb keeps only in-frame clones here, not all; method: immunoSEQ multiplex PCR. D and trimming come from the DNA, and the V and J calls and clone size come from that table. The sample lists tens of thousands of clones, 86% occurring once. The source of this sequence is a human donor in a cohort sampled during active COVID-19. Sequencing was performed on peripheral blood.

The CDR3 region is CATSDFLAGARGEQFF. The CDR3 DNA reads as TGTGCCACCAGTGATTTCCTAGCGGGAGCACGGGGTGAGCAGTTCTTC. This chain links TRBV24-1 with TRBJ2-1; 10 bases are shared with TRBD2. The trim removed 1 base at V and 9 bases at J, leaving 8 bases unmatched. Germline values: CDR1 KGHDR, CDR2 SFDVKD. The CDR3 extends over 16 amino acids.